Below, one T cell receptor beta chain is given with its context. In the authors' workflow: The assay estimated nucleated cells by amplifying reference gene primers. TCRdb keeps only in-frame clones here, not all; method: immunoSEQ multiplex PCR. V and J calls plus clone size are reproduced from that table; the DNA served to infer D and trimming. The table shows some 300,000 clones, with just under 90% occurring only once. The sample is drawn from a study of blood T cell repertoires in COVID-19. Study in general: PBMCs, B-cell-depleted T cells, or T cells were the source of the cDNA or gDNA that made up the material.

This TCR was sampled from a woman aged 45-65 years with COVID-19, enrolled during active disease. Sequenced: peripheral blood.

The CDR3 DNA reads TGTGCCAGCAGCCTTACATCCGTCTACGAGCAGTACTTC. Residues: CASSLTSVYEQYF. The V call is TRBV3-1 (or the pseudogene TRBV3-2), the J call TRBJ2-7, with no clear D. The ends were cut back, 4 bases at V and 3 bases at J, with 10 bases in the middle. CDR1 and CDR2 (germline): LGHDT, YNNKEL (reference sequence). The CDR3 has 13 amino acids.